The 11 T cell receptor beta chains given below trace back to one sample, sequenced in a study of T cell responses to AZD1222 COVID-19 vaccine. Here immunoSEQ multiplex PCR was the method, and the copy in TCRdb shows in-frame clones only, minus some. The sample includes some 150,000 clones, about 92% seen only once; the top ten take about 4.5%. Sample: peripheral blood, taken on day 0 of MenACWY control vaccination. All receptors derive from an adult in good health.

The CDR3 sequence: CASSGLERDEQYF. The CDR3 DNA reads TGTGCCAGCAGCGGGCTCGAAAGGGACGAGCAGTACTTC. The genes are TRBV5-4 and TRBJ2-7; D remains ambiguous. The CDR3 spans 13 residues. CDR1 SGHNT and CDR2 YYREEE come from the germline V gene (reference sequence). Trimming removed 4 bases from V and 5 bases from J, with 13 bases in between.

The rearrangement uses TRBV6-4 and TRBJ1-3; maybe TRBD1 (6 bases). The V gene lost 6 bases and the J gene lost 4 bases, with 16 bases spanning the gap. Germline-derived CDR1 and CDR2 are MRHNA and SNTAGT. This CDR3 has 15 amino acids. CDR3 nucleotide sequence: TGTGCCAGCAGAACCTGGGCAGGGGAAGGAAACACCATATATTTT. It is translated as CASRTWAGEGNTIYF.

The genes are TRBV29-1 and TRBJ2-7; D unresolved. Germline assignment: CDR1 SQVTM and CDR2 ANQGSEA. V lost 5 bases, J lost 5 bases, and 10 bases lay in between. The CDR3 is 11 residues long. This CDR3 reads CSVRKADEQYF. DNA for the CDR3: TGCAGCGTTCGCAAAGCCGACGAGCAGTACTTC.

The CDR3 DNA reads as TGTGCCAGCAGTTACCCCCCGGGGAACAATGAGCAGTTCTTC. Translated: CASSYPPGNNEQFF. The chain recombines TRBV6-6 with TRBJ2-1; D is possibly TRBD2 (5 bases). Germline-derived CDR1 and CDR2 are MNHNY and SVGAGI (reference sequence). CDR3 size: 14 residues. V lost 2 bases, J lost 5 bases, and 10 bases lay in between.

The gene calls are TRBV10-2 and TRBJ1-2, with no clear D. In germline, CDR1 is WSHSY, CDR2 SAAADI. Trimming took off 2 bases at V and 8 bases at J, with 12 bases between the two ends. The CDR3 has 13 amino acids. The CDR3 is CASSEGTGWGYTF. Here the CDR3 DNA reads TGCGCCAGCAGTGAGGGCACCGGATGGGGCTACACCTTC.

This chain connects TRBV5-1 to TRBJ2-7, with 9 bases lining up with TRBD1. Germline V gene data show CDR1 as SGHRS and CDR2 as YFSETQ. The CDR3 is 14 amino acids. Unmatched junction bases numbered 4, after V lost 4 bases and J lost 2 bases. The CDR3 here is CASSRDRDPYEQYF. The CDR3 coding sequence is TGCGCCAGCAGCAGGGACAGGGACCCCTACGAGCAGTACTTC.

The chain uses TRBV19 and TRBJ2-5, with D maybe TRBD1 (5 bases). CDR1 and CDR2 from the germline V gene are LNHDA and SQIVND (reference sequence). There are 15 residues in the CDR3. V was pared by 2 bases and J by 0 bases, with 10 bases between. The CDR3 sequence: CASSISGRDQETQYF. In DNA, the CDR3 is TGTGCCAGTAGTATATCCGGCAGGGACCAAGAGACCCAGTACTTC.

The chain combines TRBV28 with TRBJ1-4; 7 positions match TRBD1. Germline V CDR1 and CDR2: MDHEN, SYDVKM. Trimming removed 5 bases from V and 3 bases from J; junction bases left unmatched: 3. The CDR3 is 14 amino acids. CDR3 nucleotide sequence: TGTGCCAGCAGTCCCGGGACAGCTAATGAAAAACTGTTTTTT. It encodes CASSPGTANEKLFF. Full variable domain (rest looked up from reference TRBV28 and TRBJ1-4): DVKVTQSSRYLVKRTGEKVFLECVQDMDHENMFWYRQDPGLGLRLIYFSYDVKMKEKGDIPEGYSVSREKKERFSLILESASTNQTSMYLCASSPGTANEKLFFGSGTQLSVL.

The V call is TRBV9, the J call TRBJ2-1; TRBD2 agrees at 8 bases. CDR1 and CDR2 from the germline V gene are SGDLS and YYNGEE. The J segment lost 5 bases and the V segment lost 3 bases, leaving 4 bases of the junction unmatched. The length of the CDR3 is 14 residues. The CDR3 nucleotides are TGTGCCAGCAGCGGAGTAGCGGGACACAATGAGCAGTTCTTC. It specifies CASSGVAGHNEQFF.

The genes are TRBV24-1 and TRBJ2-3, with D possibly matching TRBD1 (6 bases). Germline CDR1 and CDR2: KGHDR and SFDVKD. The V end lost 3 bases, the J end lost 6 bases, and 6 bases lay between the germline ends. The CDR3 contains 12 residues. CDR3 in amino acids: CATSDRGDTQYF. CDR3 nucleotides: TGTGCCACCAGTGATAGGGGGGATACGCAGTATTTT.

The CDR3 here is CASSSWTSGRADEQFF. Written as DNA, the CDR3 is TGTGCCAGCAGTTCCTGGACTAGCGGGAGAGCCGATGAGCAGTTCTTC. The chain joins TRBV6-2 or TRBV6-3 to TRBJ2-1; the match to TRBD2 covers 13 bases. The CDR3 runs to 16 residues. Germline V gives CDR1 MNHEY, CDR2 SVGEGT. V shed 4 bases and J 8 bases; nucleotides not matched to a gene: 8.